A single sample gave rise to the 8 T cell receptor beta chains below, sequenced in a study of blood T cells in healthy people across ages. With a J-beta primer mix and a sample-barcoded 5' primer, a second PCR ran 7 to 11 cycles. A single record per CDR3 protein comes from TCRdb applying MiXCR to the 5' RACE reads. The sample yields about 640,000 distinct CDR3 sequences, roughly 53% seen once. Input material: blood. The receptors were sampled from a man in his 60s in good health.

V is TRBV6-1 and J is TRBJ1-6; D perhaps matches TRBD1 (5 bases). Deletions cut 8 bases from V and 4 bases from J, with 9 bases between. The CDR3 consists of 13 residues. Germline CDR1 and CDR2: MNHNS and SASEGT. CDR3 nucleotide sequence: TGTGCCAGCGGGGGGGGATATAATTCACCCCTCCACTTT. As protein: CASGGGYNSPLHF.

This chain connects TRBV29-1 to TRBJ2-5; 9 positions agree with TRBD1. The CDR3 spans 13 residues. Germline V CDR1 and CDR2: SQVTM, ANQGSEA. J was trimmed by 2 bases and V by 5 bases; bases with no gene match: 3. In DNA, the CDR3 is TGCAGCGTTCAACAGGGGGCACAAGAGACCCAGTACTTC. Amino acid sequence: CSVQQGAQETQYF. The variable domain in full, with the rest retrieved from reference TRBV29-1 and TRBJ2-5, is SAVISQKPSRDICQRGTSLTIQCQVDSQVTMMFWYRQQPGQSLTLIATANQGSEATYESGFVIDKFPISRPNLTFSTLTVSNMSPEDSSIYLCSVQQGAQETQYFGPGTRLLVL.

The chain links TRBV3-1 to TRBJ1-2; 7 positions match TRBD1. The J segment lost 4 bases and the V segment lost 3 bases, leaving 5 bases of the junction unmatched. The germline V gene has CDR1 LGHDT and CDR2 YNNKEL (reference sequence). The CDR3 is made up of 14 amino acids. The CDR3 sequence is CASSHVQGIYGYTF. CDR3 in DNA: TGTGCCAGCAGCCACGTACAGGGGATCTATGGCTACACCTTC.

This sequence joins TRBV5-1 and TRBJ2-7; D is unclear. Germline loops: CDR1 SGHRS, CDR2 YFSETQ. This CDR3 comprises 12 residues. The V and J ends lost 0 bases and 6 bases respectively, with 7 bases between them. The CDR3 sequence: CASSLALSEQYF. CDR3 nucleotide sequence: TGCGCCAGCAGCTTGGCCTTGAGCGAGCAGTACTTC.

The rearrangement links TRBV5-5 to TRBJ1-5, with D uncertain. The CDR3 has 15 amino acids. Germline CDR1 SGHKS, CDR2 YYEKEE (reference sequence). Trimming left V 4 bases short and J 2 bases short, with 13 bases between. The CDR3 protein is CASSLNLNGNQPQHF. The CDR3 DNA is TGTGCCAGCAGCCTCAACCTTAATGGCAATCAGCCCCAGCATTTT.

In regard to this clonotype: One junction end disagrees with the germline gene, perhaps due to a read error. The chain carries TRBV15 and TRBJ2-1; D possibly corresponds to TRBD1 (5 bases). The germline gives CDR1 LNHNV, CDR2 YYDKDF (reference sequence). This CDR3 contains 16 residues. CDR3 loop: CAASSGMGQGLNEQFF. The CDR3 DNA reads TGTGCCGCCAGCAGTGGAATGGGGCAGGGCCTCAATGAGCAGTTCTTC. Full variable domain (remainder filled in from reference TRBV15 and TRBJ2-1): DAMVIQNPRYQVTQFGKPVTLSCSQTLNHNVMYWYQQKSSQAPKLLFHYYDKDFNNEADTPDNFQSRRPNTSFCFLDIRSPGLGDTAMYLCAASSGMGQGLNEQFFGPGTRLTVL.

This rearrangement joins TRBV20-1 to TRBJ2-5; 8 bases map to TRBD2. The J segment lost 5 bases and the V segment lost 5 bases, leaving 7 bases of the junction unmatched. The germline gives CDR1 DFQATT, CDR2 SNEGSKA (reference sequence). CDR3 length: 13 residues. CDR3 in amino acids: CSAPRGGRETQYF. The DNA for the CDR3 is TGCAGTGCTCCCCGGGGGGGGCGGGAGACCCAGTACTTC.

This rearrangement joins TRBV29-1 to TRBJ2-1; a weak D match, TRBD1 (5 bases). The germline V and J ends were trimmed by 2 bases and 2 bases, with 10 bases remaining between them. Germline V CDR1 and CDR2: SQVTM, ANQGSEA. The length of the CDR3 is 14 residues. The CDR3 spells CSVEKGLAYNEQFF. The CDR3 region has the DNA TGCAGCGTTGAAAAGGGGTTAGCCTACAATGAGCAGTTCTTC.